This paragraph reports one T cell receptor (beta chain). Its antigen is unknown. Sequencing was performed with immunoSEQ multiplex PCR; in TCRdb, only in-frame clones are kept and a portion is missing. The sample has tens of thousands of clones, 65% seen once. This specimen belongs to a study of a mutant IDH1 vaccine in newly diagnosed glioma. The overall study: Patients began vaccination 4-6 weeks after radiotherapy alone, or with temozolomide cycles. Study conclusions and caveats: Whatever changes occurred in top peripheral T cell clonotypes seemed unrelated to pseudoprogression.

Specified time point: week 47, end of study. In every dose of vaccine, 300 ug of mutant IDH1 20-mer peptide was given alongside topical imiquimod. In weeks 1, 3, 5, 7, 11, 15, 19 and 23, patients were immunized, eight times in all. The donor cohort comprised cases of new WHO grade 3 or 4 IDH1-mutant, ATRX-lost astrocytoma. Germline V gene lookup returns CDR1 SGHKS and CDR2 YYEKEE (reference sequence). V lost 4 bases to trimming and J lost 0 bases; unmatched junction nucleotides: 8. The CDR3 sequence is 17 residues long. The genes are TRBV5-5 and TRBJ2-2; 8 bases align to TRBD2. The sequencing here drew on peripheral blood mononuclear cells (PBMCs), taken from a glioma patient whose treatment included an IDH1 peptide vaccine. This clonotype was obtained from a man aged 35-49 years with glioma. Some clones in this sample may be carry-over from other donors' samples. The CDR3 sequence: CASSQKLAAANTGELFF. CDR3 sequence (DNA): TGTGCCAGCAGCCAGAAACTAGCGGCCGCGAACACCGGGGAGCTGTTTTTT.